The clone carrying this T cell receptor beta chain has a count of ten or more. V gave up 8 bases and J gave up 2 bases; unmatched junction bases: 9. The V gene's germline CDR1 is SGHAT and CDR2 FQNNGV. The CDR3 loop spans 16 amino acids. The data were obtained in a study of read filtering for tumor transcriptome and immune sequencing. Study-level background: TCR-mapped reads were about 3.5 to 10.27 million with IR-seq versus roughly 85 to 1,400 with RNA-seq.

This library used roughly 400 ng RNA and molecular barcoded adaptors spanning alpha/delta and beta/gamma chains. MiXCR, run by TCRdb on the reads, gives a single entry per CDR3 protein. The table has tens of thousands of distinct CDR3 sequences, roughly 12% seen once. The rearrangement uses TRBV11-2 and TRBJ2-1, with 10 bases lining up with TRBD2. This sequence originates from a donor aged 40 or over with multiple myeloma. Sequencing was carried out using a population of CD138-negative cells sorted from bone marrow. The CDR3, as DNA: TGTGCCAGCCGGGCTAGCGGGAGAAGGGCCTACAATGAGCAGTTCTTC. This gives the protein CASRASGRRAYNEQFF.